The 18 T cell receptor beta chains given below trace back to one sample, sequenced in a study of blood T cells in healthy people across ages. The second PCR ran about 6 to 11 cycles with a sample-barcoded 5' primer and J-beta primers. One entry per CDR3 protein results from TCRdb running MiXCR on the 5' RACE reads. The sample yields 800,000 to 1,000,000 distinct CDR3 sequences, around 49% seen once. Sequencing was performed on blood. These TCRs come from a man aged 30-40 years in good health.

Turning to this clonotype: One junction end does not reproduce the germline sequence, and a read error may be involved. J is TRBJ1-4 and V is TRBV12-3 or TRBV12-4; D unresolved. The CDR3 runs 16 residues. CDR3 protein: CANSVYPGLTNEKLFF. CDR3 DNA sequence: TGTGCCAACAGTGTGTATCCGGGTTTAACTAATGAAAAACTGTTTTTT.

This sequence joins TRBV6-1 and TRBJ2-3, with no clear D. From germline, CDR1 is MNHNS and CDR2 SASEGT. The CDR3 length is 15 residues. Trimming left V 2 bases short and J 1 base short, with 10 bases between. DNA for the CDR3: TGTGCCAGCAGTGAACGGTTACCGGGCACAGATACGCAGTATTTT. It codes for CASSERLPGTDTQYF.

This clonotype was recorded a few times. This sequence joins TRBV11-2 and TRBJ2-7; TRBD2 matches at 10 bases. CDR3 length equals 16 residues. The germline CDR1 and CDR2 sequences are SGHAT and FQNNGV. Germline trimming cut 1 base from V and 3 bases from J; bases unmatched to any gene: 6. The CDR3 DNA sequence: TGTGCCAGCAGCTTAGCTTCTAGCGGGGGCCACTACGAGCAGTACTTC. Protein product: CASSLASSGGHYEQYF. Filled out from reference TRBV11-2 and TRBJ2-7, the complete variable domain reads EAGVAQSPRYKIIEKRQSVAFWCNPISGHATLYWYQQILGQGPKLLIQFQNNGVVDDSQLPKDRFSAERLKGVDSTLKIQPAKLEDSAVYLCASSLASSGGHYEQYFGPGTRLTVT.

The CDR3: CASSGTGGYNEQFF. The CDR3 DNA reads as TGTGCCAGCAGCGGGACAGGGGGCTACAATGAGCAGTTCTTC. The chain is built from TRBV4-2 and TRBJ2-1; 11 bases agree with TRBD1. This CDR3 has 14 amino acids. Losses at the gene ends were 5 bases for V and 3 bases for J; bases not matched to a gene: 0. The germline CDR1 and CDR2 sequences are LGHNA and YNFKEQ.

This clonotype was counted ten times or more. The genes are TRBV2 and TRBJ2-1, with 8 bases that match TRBD2. V trimming: 3 bases; J trimming: 7 bases; junction bases outside the gene matches: 5. The CDR3 sequence is 14 residues long. Germline assignment: CDR1 SNHLY and CDR2 FYNNEI. Here the CDR3 DNA reads TGTGCCAGCAGTGAGTGGACTAGCCGGAATGAGCAGTTCTTC. It is translated as CASSEWTSRNEQFF.

The chain carries TRBV4-2 and TRBJ1-5; D ambiguous. Between the trimmed V and J ends, which lost 2 bases and 5 bases, there was a span of 22 bases. From germline, CDR1 is LGHNA and CDR2 YNFKEQ. The length of the CDR3 is 18 residues. The CDR3 sequence: CASSQHSLGGRIDQPQHF. The CDR3 bases are TGTGCCAGCAGCCAACACTCCCTCGGCGGGAGGATCGATCAGCCCCAGCATTTT.

The chain recombines TRBV20-1 with TRBJ2-1; D is unclear. The CDR3 runs 15 residues. Per germline, CDR1 DFQATT and CDR2 SNEGSKA (reference sequence). Trimming shortened V by 0 bases and J by 4 bases, and 13 bases separated the two germline ends. DNA for the CDR3: TGCAGTGCTAGAGATCAAAGCAGGACGTACAATGAGCAGTTCTTC. As protein: CSARDQSRTYNEQFF.

The chain couples TRBV15 to TRBJ1-2, with a weak D call TRBD1 (6 bases). V lost 6 bases to trimming and J lost 3 bases, with 11 bases between them. The CDR3 covers 13 residues. Looked up from germline, CDR1 is LNHNV and CDR2 is YYDKDF (reference sequence). CDR3 amino acids: CATRPGVDYGYTF. CDR3 coding DNA: TGTGCCACCAGGCCAGGGGTCGACTATGGCTACACCTTC.

The chain carries TRBV12-3 or TRBV12-4 and TRBJ2-7, with 7 bases matching TRBD1. V shed 6 bases and J 2 bases; nucleotides not matched to a gene: 13. The CDR3 spans 16 residues. The CDR3 loop reads CASSHTPGDRAYEQYF. In DNA form, the CDR3 reads TGTGCCAGCAGCCACACACCAGGGGACAGAGCCTACGAGCAGTACTTC.

This chain connects TRBV16 to TRBJ2-4, with D uncertain. The CDR3 consists of 13 residues. Germline V CDR1 and CDR2: KGHSY, FQNENV. V dropped 4 bases and J dropped 6 bases, with 10 bases sitting between them. The CDR3 sequence: CASSPSGPNIQYF. The DNA for the CDR3 is TGTGCCAGCAGCCCCTCGGGCCCAAACATTCAGTACTTC.

This clonotype has more than one count but fewer than ten. This chain connects TRBV6-6 to TRBJ1-5; 7 nucleotides line up with TRBD1. The CDR3 sequence is 16 residues long. Germline assignment: CDR1 MNHNY and CDR2 SVGAGI (reference sequence). With V trimmed by 6 bases and J by 4 bases, 12 bases remained unmatched. The CDR3 loop reads CASSPPPGQMNQPQHF. DNA of the CDR3: TGTGCCAGCAGCCCACCACCGGGACAGATGAATCAGCCCCAGCATTTT.

Only a few counts were recorded for this clonotype. The chain links TRBV6-2 or TRBV6-3 to TRBJ1-1; D is unresolved. The CDR3 extends over 12 amino acids. Germline assignment: CDR1 MNHEY and CDR2 SVGEGT. With 2 bases removed from V and 10 bases from J, the gap between germline ends came to 11 bases. This CDR3 reads CASSYRERGAFF. The CDR3 DNA reads as TGTGCCAGCAGTTACAGGGAACGTGGAGCTTTCTTT.

V usage is TRBV20-1 and J usage is TRBJ1-6; D is possibly TRBD1 (6 bases). The V and J ends lost 3 bases and 5 bases respectively, with 11 bases between them. In germline, CDR1 is DFQATT, CDR2 SNEGSKA (reference sequence). The CDR3 length is 14 residues. The CDR3 spells CSASGQFDNSPLHF. The CDR3, as DNA: TGCAGTGCTAGTGGACAGTTCGATAATTCACCCCTCCACTTT.

V usage is TRBV5-1 and J usage is TRBJ2-2, with D unresolved. CDR3 length: 16 amino acids. CDR1 and CDR2 (germline): SGHRS, YFSETQ. V lost 1 base to trimming and J lost 4 bases, with 14 bases between them. The CDR3 DNA reads TGCGCCAGCAGCTTGATTGGTAGTTCAACCACCGGGGAGCTGTTTTTT. It specifies CASSLIGSSTTGELFF.

The chain has TRBV6-1 and TRBJ1-5; no reliable D call. The V and J ends lost 1 base and 4 bases respectively, with 14 bases between them. The CDR3 has 16 amino acids. Germline CDR1 is MNHNS and CDR2 is SASEGT. The CDR3 nucleotides are TGTGCCAGCAGTGAAGGCCCAGGAAGGAGGAATCAGCCCCAGCATTTT. This translates into CASSEGPGRRNQPQHF.

The chain links TRBV30 to TRBJ2-7, with 8 bases identical to TRBD1. The ends lost 5 bases at V and 0 bases at J; junction bases unmatched: 3. This CDR3 has 13 amino acids. Germline V lookup: CDR1 GTSNPN, CDR2 SVGIG (reference sequence). The CDR3 DNA sequence: TGTGCCTGGGGGACAGGTGCCTCCTACGAGCAGTACTTC. This sequence encodes CAWGTGASYEQYF.

This clonotype was found once. The chain joins TRBV6-5 to TRBJ2-6; D remains ambiguous. V lost 6 bases, J lost 1 base, and 10 bases lay in between. CDR1 and CDR2 (germline): MNHEY, SVGAGI. The CDR3 spans 15 residues. The CDR3 sequence: CASSLEPSGANVLTF. The CDR3 coding sequence is TGTGCCAGCAGCCTCGAGCCTTCTGGGGCCAACGTCCTGACTTTC.

V is TRBV12-3 or TRBV12-4 and J is TRBJ2-1; 7 bases agree with TRBD1. Trimming cost V 2 bases and J 2 bases; bases outside gene matches: 3. CDR3 length: 15 amino acids. CDR3 sequence (DNA): TGTGCCAGCAGTTTACCCGGGACAGCCTACAATGAGCAGTTCTTC. It specifies CASSLPGTAYNEQFF.